This T cell receptor beta chain was retrieved from a study of CD8 T cells in Susac syndrome. The study, taken as a whole, reports: In Susac patients, clonal expansion was not detected in CD4+ cells.

With random hexamers, reverse transcription was performed on about 0.45 to 1 ug of RNA. Across 54 Vbeta and 13 Jbeta, TCR beta CDR3 was amplified with immunoSEQ multiplex PCR. MiXCR, applied by TCRdb to the immunoSEQ multiplex PCR reads, yields one record per CDR3 protein. The sample consists of 160,000 or so distinct CDR3 sequences, under 95% of them appearing once. Details on this clonotype: Its matching antigen is unknown.

The CDR3 has 15 residues. V was shortened by 6 bases and J by 4 bases, with 16 bases between the two germline ends. Germline CDR1 reads SNHLY; CDR2 reads FYNNEI. This chain uses TRBV2 with TRBJ1-5; no clear D. The TCR sequence derives from a human donor with Susac syndrome. Material: CD4+ T cells from PBMCs. CDR3 in DNA: TGTGCCAGCAGCTCTACGGGAGAGGGAAATCAGCCCCAGCATTTT. Translated, it gives CASSSTGEGNQPQHF. Using reference TRBV2 and TRBJ1-5 for the parts outside the CDR3, the full variable domain is EPEVTQTPSHQVTQMGQEVILRCVPISNHLYFYWYRQILGQKVEFLVSFYNNEISEKSEIFDDQFSVERPDGSNFTLKIRSTKLEDSAMYFCASSSTGEGNQPQHFGDGTRLSIL.